Reported below is one T cell receptor (beta chain). Its antigen is not known. Germline values: CDR1 DFQATT, CDR2 SNEGSKA (reference sequence). Losses at the gene ends were 4 bases for V and 4 bases for J; bases not matched to a gene: 8. The CDR3 is 15 residues long. The assay that was used to sequence DNA from cultured CD4+ T cells was the Oncomine TCR Beta short-read assay. TCRdb called the PCR reads again in MiXCR, with one record for every CDR3 protein. Of roughly 20,000 distinct CDR3 sequences listed, 40% to 55% are singletons. The data stem from a study of vaccination and CD4 T cells after COVID-19. In the study overall: The interval from dose two to post-vaccine sampling had a median of approximately 70 days, and it ranged from 14 to 241.

The treatment denotes: approximately 11-day PBMC culture with coronavirus spike peptide pools or control peptides (ViraFEST assay). The sample here was CD4+ T cells from blood, cultured in vitro, taken after SARS-CoV-2 vaccination. The genes are TRBV20-1 and TRBJ2-7; the match to TRBD1 covers 12 bases. The clonotype comes from a human donor who had recovered from COVID-19. The CDR3 loop is CSAMDRDRGLYEQYF. The CDR3 DNA is TGCAGTGCTATGGATCGGGACAGGGGGCTGTACGAGCAGTACTTC.